The clone carrying this T cell receptor beta chain was detected ten times or more. Antigen: not known. These data come from a study of regulatory T cells in long-lasting Graves disease. V shed 4 bases and J shed 4 bases, with 8 bases lying between them. The CDR3 is 12 residues long. The V gene's germline CDR1 is MNHEY and CDR2 SVGAGI. Study-level points and caveats: Newly diagnosed patients shared 950 to 1,000 public clonotypes; persistent patients shared around 2,500.

The sample's time point: persistent/refractory GD, antithyroid drugs over 5 years with positive TRAb. Generation of the TCR library employed RNA extracted from PBMCs. CDR3-region Arm-PCR and iRepertoire HTBI primers produced the TCR beta libraries. TCRdb independently ran MiXCR on the multiplex PCR reads; one entry per CDR3 protein. The sample lists about 470,000 distinct CDR3 sequences, more than 20% occurring once. The sequencing used peripheral blood mononuclear cells (PBMCs), collected when the disease was refractory, from a patient treated with antithyroid drugs. The source is a female donor with Graves disease. The chain joins TRBV6-5 to TRBJ2-7; the D is unclear. CDR3 region: CASSWETYEQYF. The CDR3 nucleotides read TGTGCCAGCAGTTGGGAAACATACGAGCAGTACTTC.